What follows are 10 T cell receptor beta chains derived from one specimen sequenced in a study of shared clonotypes between healthy human individuals. Some clones are missing from TCRdb's copy, which holds only in-frame ones; the method was immunoSEQ multiplex PCR. Here the sample spans some 2.1 million clones, about 95% being singletons. Selected positively for CCR7 and CD45RO-negative, naive CD8 cells excluded terminally differentiated effector memory CD45RA+ cells. The sequenced sample consisted of naive CD8+ T cells sorted from blood. Receptor source: a man aged 18 to 29 in good health.

Only one count was recorded for this clone. The V call is TRBV10-3, the J call TRBJ1-5, with D maybe TRBD1 (6 bases). Germline values: CDR1 ENHRY, CDR2 SYGVKD. V dropped 11 bases and J dropped 5 bases, with 16 bases sitting between them. There are 13 residues in the CDR3. CDR3 protein: CASRGAAHQPQHF. The CDR3 DNA follows: TGTGCCTCACGGGGGGCGGCCCATCAGCCCCAGCATTTT.

CDR3 nucleotides: TGCGCCAGCAGCCAAGATCTGAGCACTGAAGCTTTCTTT. It yields the protein CASSQDLSTEAFF. The chain links TRBV4-3 to TRBJ1-1; D is unresolved. The CDR3 loop spans 13 amino acids. V lost 0 bases and J lost 4, with 6 bases in between. Germline CDR1 reads LGHNA; CDR2 reads YSLEER.

Written as DNA, the CDR3 is TGTGCCAGCAGCCCGGAAGGGGGACCCATGAACACTGAAGCTTTCTTT. It specifies CASSPEGGPMNTEAFF. The chain recombines TRBV5-4 with TRBJ1-1; D may be TRBD1 (6 bases). In germline, CDR1 is SGHNT, CDR2 YYREEE (reference sequence). This CDR3 spans 16 amino acids. V lost 4 bases, J lost 0 bases, and 16 bases lay in between.

This sequence joins TRBV19 and TRBJ2-2; D is perhaps TRBD1 or TRBD2 (5 bases each). Germline loops: CDR1 LNHDA, CDR2 SQIVND (reference sequence). Trimming took off 4 bases at V and 4 bases at J, with 7 bases between the two ends. The CDR3 runs to 13 residues. The CDR3 DNA reads TGTGCCAGTAGTACCGGGGCCACCGGGGAGCTGTTTTTT. Residues: CASSTGATGELFF.

The chain uses TRBV5-6 and TRBJ1-6; D gene uncertain. The CDR3 contains 15 residues. Germline V CDR1 and CDR2: SGHDT, YYEEEE. The germline V and J ends were trimmed by 0 bases and 8 bases, with 12 bases remaining between them. CDR3 coding DNA: TGTGCCAGCAGCTTGGCCGGGATTGGGGATTCACCCCTCCACTTT. Residues: CASSLAGIGDSPLHF.

This chain uses TRBV29-1 with TRBJ2-7; D possibly matches TRBD1 or TRBD2 (5 bases each). The germline V gene encodes CDR1 SQVTM and CDR2 ANQGSEA. CDR3 length equals 13 residues. The V end lost 6 bases, the J end lost 7 bases, and 19 bases lay between the germline ends. The CDR3 DNA is TGCAGCGTAACCGGGACGCCTTTATGGGAGCAGTACTTC. Amino acid sequence: CSVTGTPLWEQYF.

The chain combines TRBV19 with TRBJ1-3; D is possibly TRBD1 (5 bases). This CDR3 region has 16 residues. CDR1 and CDR2 from the germline V gene are LNHDA and SQIVND (reference sequence). Trimming took 5 bases from V and 0 from J, leaving 14 bases between them. This CDR3 reads CASSGRGRGSGNTIYF. In nucleotides, the CDR3 is TGTGCCAGTAGTGGGCGGGGGAGAGGCTCTGGAAACACCATATATTTT.

The chain has TRBV6-5 and TRBJ2-7; perhaps TRBD2 as D (6 bases). V was clipped by 7 bases and J by 0 bases, with 16 bases between them. This CDR3 is built from 15 residues. Germline V gene data show CDR1 as MNHEY and CDR2 as SVGAGI. The CDR3 is CASNSLGGNSYEQYF. The CDR3 DNA sequence: TGTGCCAGCAACTCCTTGGGAGGCAACTCCTACGAGCAGTACTTC.

This chain uses TRBV5-1 with TRBJ2-7; 7 nucleotides agree with TRBD1. The V gene end was trimmed by 1 base and the J gene end by 2 bases; junction bases not matched to a gene: 3. The germline CDR1 and CDR2 sequences are SGHRS and YFSETQ. The CDR3 runs 14 residues. The CDR3 region is CASSLRDRTYEQYF. The CDR3 coding sequence is TGCGCCAGCAGCTTGCGGGACAGAACCTACGAGCAGTACTTC.

The V gene is TRBV10-1, the J gene TRBJ2-7, with D possibly TRBD2 on 6 matching bases. The CDR3 spans 13 residues. Per germline, CDR1 WNHNN and CDR2 SYGVQD (reference sequence). V was shortened by 3 bases and J by 7 bases, with 13 bases between the two germline ends. CDR3 sequence reads: CASSDPGAGEQYF. The CDR3 region has the DNA TGCGCCAGCAGTGATCCGGGAGCTGGGGAGCAGTACTTC.